This T cell receptor beta chain was documented in a study of blood T cell repertoires in COVID-19. Study overall: COVID-19 samples, acute and convalescent, were from the United States, Italy and Spain. PBMCs, B-cell-depleted T cells, or T cells were the source of the cDNA or gDNA that made up the material.

Seattle researchers signed up patients amid active infection and tracked them longitudinally. Original methodology: Counts of nucleated cells, estimated from reference gene primer amplification, were obtained. Sequencing used immunoSEQ multiplex PCR; TCRdb keeps in-frame clones, though not all of them. V and J calls and clone size follow that table, whereas D and trimming were derived from the DNA. The sample has 300,000 to 400,000 clones, 87% seen once; the top ten hold about 6%. Germline V gives CDR1 SGHRS, CDR2 YFSETQ. Trimming removed 5 bases from V and 8 bases from J, with 8 bases in between. CDR3 size: 11 residues.

Sequencing used peripheral blood. The TCR originated in a woman between 50 and 59 years old with COVID-19, enrolled during active disease. This sequence joins TRBV5-1 and TRBJ2-1, with D uncertain. CDR3 bases: TGCGCCAGCAGGTCTATGGATGAGCAGTTCTTC. This encodes CASRSMDEQFF.